The rows below give T cell receptor beta chains drawn from one sample of a study of shared clonotypes between healthy human individuals. Profiling relied on immunoSEQ multiplex PCR, and the TCRdb table lists in-frame clones only, not all of them. Of 2,500,000 or so clones in the sample, 85% to 95% are singletons; the top ten hold around 0.38%. Sequences were obtained from naive CD4+ T cells from PBMCs. These receptors all come from a young man in good health. Some clones in this sample may be carry-over from other donors' samples. The CDR3 runs from the conserved cysteine through the conserved F or W. The D gene is left open where the match is weak. The size field is filled for only some rows; it gives once, few, many or a size class.

j_call v_call clone_size d_call cdr3_nt cdr3_aa
TRBJ1-2 TRBV11-2 few TRBD1 TGTGCCAGCAGCCTACATTCCGGGACAGCTAACTATGGCTACACCTTC CASSLHSGTANYGYTF
TRBJ2-3 TRBV7-3 . TRBD2 TGTGCCAGCAGCTCCGGGACTAGCGGATATACGCAGTATTTT CASSSGTSGYTQYF
TRBJ2-1 TRBV19 . TRBD2 TGTGCCAGTAGAGCGGGAGGGCCTTTCAATGAGCAGTTCTTC CASRAGGPFNEQFF
TRBJ2-1 TRBV4-2 . . TGTGCCAGCAGCCAAGGGACAGCTAACCCCAATGAGCAGTTCTTC CASSQGTANPNEQFF
TRBJ2-7 TRBV10-3 . . TGTGCCATCAGTGCCCAGACAGGTAAAATCGACGAGCAGTACTTC CAISAQTGKIDEQYF
TRBJ1-1 TRBV10-1 . TRBD1 TGCGCCAGCAGTGGACGACAGGGGACTGAAGCTTTCTTT CASSGRQGTEAFF
TRBJ2-2 TRBV9 once TRBD2 TGTGCCAGCAGCGTTAACGTGGCGGGAGGGACCGGGGAGCTGTTTTTT CASSVNVAGGTGELFF
TRBJ2-2 TRBV7-9 . . TGTGCCAGCAGCGAGGGACAGAACACCGGGGAGCTGTTTTTT CASSEGQNTGELFF
TRBJ1-2 TRBV5-1 . TRBD1 TGCGCCAGCAGCAGGGGACAGGGGGAAGGCTACACCTTC CASSRGQGEGYTF
TRBJ2-2 TRBV7-2 . . TGTGCCAGCAGCTTAATTCCCACCGGGGAGCTGTTTTTT CASSLIPTGELFF
TRBJ2-3 TRBV30 . TRBD2 TGTGCCTGGAGTGTATACGGCGGGAGGACAGATACGCAGTATTTT CAWSVYGGRTDTQYF
TRBJ1-2 TRBV18 . . TGTGCCAGCTCACCCACTCAGGACTTAAACTATGGCTACACCTTC CASSPTQDLNYGYTF
TRBJ1-3 TRBV7-2 . . TGTGCCAGCAGCCCCACCTGGGGGACTTCTGGAAACACCATATATTTT CASSPTWGTSGNTIYF
TRBJ2-7 TRBV7-9 . . TGTGCCAGCAGCAACAATGGACCCGGGACCCAGGACTTC CASSNNGPGTQDF
TRBJ1-3 TRBV19 . . TGTGCCAGTAGTGAAAAATTACGGTACTCTGGAAACACCATATATTTT CASSEKLRYSGNTIYF
TRBJ2-1 TRBV11-2 once TRBD2 TGTGCCAGCAGATCTCTAGCGGGAGTGGGCTACAATGAGCAGTTCTTC CASRSLAGVGYNEQFF
TRBJ2-7 TRBV5-1 . . TGCGCCAGCAGTATGGGGTCAGGGGATACGGGGCAGTACTTC CASSMGSGDTGQYF
TRBJ1-3 TRBV28 . . TGTGCCAGCAGTTTATCCGGGTTCTCTGGAAACACCATATATTTT CASSLSGFSGNTIYF
TRBJ2-1 TRBV5-1 . TRBD2 TGCGCCAGCAGCTTGGGGACTAGCGGGACGGGCCGGGTTACCTACAATGAGCAGTTCTTC CASSLGTSGTGRVTYNEQFF
TRBJ1-1 TRBV7-9 . . TGTGCCAGCAGCTTAATGGTGCAGGGGATGAACACTGAAGCTTTCTTT CASSLMVQGMNTEAFF
TRBJ2-5 TRBV7-2 once . TGTGCCAGCAGCCGTGGAATTCAAGAGACCCAGTACTTC CASSRGIQETQYF
TRBJ1-4 TRBV11-2 . . TGTGCCAGCAGTCGCGGGGGTCCTGGGGAAAAACTGTTTTTT CASSRGGPGEKLFF
TRBJ1-2 TRBV7-8 . TRBD1 TGTGCCAGCAGCTTAGCCCATAAACCGGGACAGGGAAGCTACACCTTC CASSLAHKPGQGSYTF
TRBJ2-7 TRBV21-1 . . TGTGCCAGCAACAGAAGGGGTGGCAGACTTACCTACGAGCAGTACTTC CASNRRGGRLTYEQYF
TRBJ2-5 TRBV28 . . TGTGCCAGCAGTTTTGATCGGAGAGGGCTGGAGACCCAGTACTTC CASSFDRRGLETQYF
TRBJ2-5 TRBV11-2 few TRBD2 TGTGCCAGCAGCAGGGCGAGACTAGCGACTCAAGAGACCCAGTACTTC CASSRARLATQETQYF
TRBJ2-5 TRBV9 . . TGTGCCAGCAGCCGACGGACTACGAGGGTCGCAGAGACCCAGTACTTC CASSRRTTRVAETQYF
TRBJ2-7 TRBV10-3 . TRBD1 TGTGCCATCAGAACCGGGACAGGGCTATACGAGCAGTACTTC CAIRTGTGLYEQYF
TRBJ2-7 TRBV7-9 . . TGTGCCAGCAGCTTAGCGTTGGGTACAGGGGGGGATCATCAGTACTTC CASSLALGTGGDHQYF
TRBJ2-2 TRBV10-3 . . TGTGCCATCGGGGCGGGGGCCACCGGGGAGCTGTTTTTT CAIGAGATGELFF
TRBJ2-7 TRBV5-1 once TRBD2 TGCGCCAGCAGCTTGGGGTTAGCGGGGCCCGAACACGAGCAGTACTTC CASSLGLAGPEHEQYF
TRBJ2-4 TRBV19 few . TGTGCCAGTAGAGATCGGGTAGCCAAAAACATTCAGTACTTC CASRDRVAKNIQYF
TRBJ2-5 TRBV15 . TRBD1 TGTGCCACCAGCAGAGACCCCTGGGGACAGGGAATGGAGACCCAGTACTTC CATSRDPWGQGMETQYF
TRBJ2-2 TRBV19 . . TGTGCCAGTAGTACCCAGGGTTCCGGAACCGGGGAGCTGTTTTTT CASSTQGSGTGELFF
TRBJ1-3 TRBV7-2 . . TGTGCCAGCAGCTTGGTGACAGCCAGCTCTGGAAACACCATATATTTT CASSLVTASSGNTIYF
TRBJ2-1 TRBV5-1 . . TGCGCCAGCAGCCCCACGCCGGGACTCAATTACAATGAGCAGTTCTTC CASSPTPGLNYNEQFF
TRBJ2-3 TRBV2 . . TGTGCCAGCGTGTATGCAGATACGCAGTATTTT CASVYADTQYF
TRBJ2-3 TRBV28 . . TGTGCCAGCCGCCTGAGCATTAGCACAGATACGCAGTATTTT CASRLSISTDTQYF
TRBJ2-1 TRBV5-6 . TRBD2 TGTGCCAGCAGCTTGGTAGCGGGAGGGGATCAGTTCTTC CASSLVAGGDQFF
TRBJ2-7 TRBV5-6 . TRBD1 TGTGCCAGCAGCCCCCACCCGGGACAGAGCTACGAGCAGTACTTC CASSPHPGQSYEQYF
TRBJ2-7 TRBV4-1 . TRBD1 TGCGCCAGCAGCCAACGTCAGCCTTGGGACAGGAGGAGCTCCTACGAGCAGTACTTC CASSQRQPWDRRSSYEQYF
TRBJ1-2 TRBV11-2 . . TGTGCCAGCAGCTTCGCCTGGGGGGCTAACTATGGCTACACCTTC CASSFAWGANYGYTF
TRBJ1-4 TRBV5-1 . . TGCGCCAGCAGCTTTGGGACATCGTCAACTAATGAAAAACTGTTTTTT CASSFGTSSTNEKLFF
TRBJ2-3 TRBV5-1 once TRBD2 TGCGCCAGCAGCTCCCAGGGAGGGGGCACAGATACGCAGTATTTT CASSSQGGGTDTQYF
TRBJ1-4 TRBV6-6 . . TGTGCCAGCAGTTATTCCCGTGCAGAGAGTAATGAAAAACTGTTTTTT CASSYSRAESNEKLFF
TRBJ2-5 TRBV14 . . TGTGCCAGCAGCCATTACAGCCAAGAGACCCAGTACTTC CASSHYSQETQYF
TRBJ2-1 TRBV9 . . TGTGCCAGCAGCGTAGGTTCCTACAATGAGCAGTTCTTC CASSVGSYNEQFF
TRBJ1-1 TRBV4-1 . . TGCGCCAGCAGCCAAGGGTGGAAAGCTTACACTGAAGCTTTCTTT CASSQGWKAYTEAFF
TRBJ1-4 TRBV7-8 . . TGTGCCAGCAGCTTAGGCTTTGGGGCGAAACTGTTTTTT CASSLGFGAKLFF
TRBJ2-5 TRBV27 . TRBD1 TGTGCCAGCAGTTCGACAGGGGGCGCGGAGGAGACCCAGTACTTC CASSSTGGAEETQYF
TRBJ2-7 TRBV28 . . TGTGCCAGCAGTCCAATGGCCATTAAGGACGAGCAGTACTTC CASSPMAIKDEQYF
TRBJ2-7 TRBV18 . TRBD2 TGTGCCAGCTCACCACAGGTCACTAGCGGATCGAAGCCCCACGAGCAGTACTTC CASSPQVTSGSKPHEQYF
TRBJ2-7 TRBV6-5 . TRBD1 TGTGCCAGCAGCCCCGACAGGGGGCGGCACGAGCAGTACTTC CASSPDRGRHEQYF
TRBJ2-2 TRBV7-8 . . TGTGCCAGCAGCCAGGCCCGGACCGCTGCGAACACCGGGGAGCTGTTTTTT CASSQARTAANTGELFF
TRBJ1-1 TRBV2 . TRBD1 TGTGCCAGCAGCCTACAGGGGAGTAACACTGAAGCTTTCTTT CASSLQGSNTEAFF